This section outlines one T cell receptor beta chain sequence together with its context. This entry comes from a study of OX40 agonist ivuxolimab in advanced cancers. Study in general: The study treated patients with ivuxolimab, an agonistic anti-OX40 (CD134) antibody.

This table comes from immunoSEQ multiplex PCR, and its TCRdb copy is limited to in-frame clones, with some not included. The table has more than 80,000 clones, 91% seen once. The ends were cut back, 9 bases at V and 3 bases at J, with 11 bases in the middle. Per germline, CDR1 MDHEN and CDR2 SYDVKM. There are 13 residues in the CDR3. This sequence joins TRBV28 and TRBJ1-4; D ambiguous. This receptor was taken from an adult with an advanced solid tumor such as melanoma, head and neck, liver or kidney cancer. The specimen comprised CD4+ or CD8+ T cells sorted from blood, sampled in a trial of the OX40 agonist ivuxolimab. Written as DNA, the CDR3 is TGTGCCAGTAAAACAGCCTCTAATGAAAAACTGTTTTTT. Protein: CASKTASNEKLFF. Drawing the rest from reference TRBV28 and TRBJ1-4, the complete variable domain is DVKVTQSSRYLVKRTGEKVFLECVQDMDHENMFWYRQDPGLGLRLIYFSYDVKMKEKGDIPEGYSVSREKKERFSLILESASTNQTSMYLCASKTASNEKLFFGSGTQLSVL.